These T cell receptor beta chains were read from a single sample in a study of blood T cell repertoires in COVID-19. Repertoires were generated with immunoSEQ multiplex PCR, while TCRdb's copy carries only in-frame clones and drops some. The sample lists 230,000 or so clones; around 90% were seen once. Sequencing input: PBMCs or T cells enriched from blood (not recorded which). The source is a woman aged 45-59 years with acute COVID-19. Both conserved end residues are part of each CDR3. The order of the fields is V gene, D gene, CDR3 protein. A D gene is named only where the DNA matches it firmly.

>TRBV19|NA
CASSPWTPGVETQYF
>TRBV5-6|NA
CASSLVGGNQPQHF
>TRBV30|TRBD1
CAWSVLDRVQEKLFF
>TRBV24-1|NA
CATSDLGHFAGYTF
>TRBV7-9|NA
CASSLVLQSYEQYF
>TRBV7-2|NA
CASSSQGHGGTDTQYF
>TRBV29-1|NA
CSVVGGPLGNYEQYF
>TRBV15|TRBD2
CATSRIAGGENEQFF
>TRBV5-4|NA
CASSSGTLGNTIYF
>TRBV9|TRBD1
CASGKTSTGQETQYF